This TCR beta chain was identified during a study of T cells in women clearing cervical HPV infection. As for the study in general: Cases' blood sampling followed lesion detection by median approximately 150 days (90 to 200). Study findings and constraints: TRBV6-7 relative abundance averaged roughly 0.099% in cases and 0.16% in controls. CIN3+ cases had significantly higher TCR richness than controls; evenness did not differ.

As concerns this clone: Its antigen is currently unknown. The junction shows a germline mismatch at one end, possibly a read error. The read gets to within 3 residues of the CDR3 end, and the germline J gene fills in the rest.

Sequencing was performed with immunoSEQ multiplex PCR; in TCRdb, only in-frame clones are kept and a portion is missing. The table lists 31,000 or so clones, with roughly 3.6% in the top ten. The CDR3 loop spans 17 amino acids. CDR1 is LGHNA, CDR2 YNFKEQ, per germline. All donors had a single incident cervical HPV16 infection, not prevalent. Input material: blood buffy coat. This clonotype originated in a woman between 18 and 69 years old with a cervical HPV16 infection that either progressed to CIN3+ or cleared (not recorded which). The chain is built from TRBV4-2 and TRBJ1-5, with D possibly matching TRBD1 (5 bases). The CDR3 is CASSQDYPGVRNQPQHF. CDR3 bases read: TGCGCCAGCAGCCAAGATTATCCGGGGGTGCGCAATCAGCCC.